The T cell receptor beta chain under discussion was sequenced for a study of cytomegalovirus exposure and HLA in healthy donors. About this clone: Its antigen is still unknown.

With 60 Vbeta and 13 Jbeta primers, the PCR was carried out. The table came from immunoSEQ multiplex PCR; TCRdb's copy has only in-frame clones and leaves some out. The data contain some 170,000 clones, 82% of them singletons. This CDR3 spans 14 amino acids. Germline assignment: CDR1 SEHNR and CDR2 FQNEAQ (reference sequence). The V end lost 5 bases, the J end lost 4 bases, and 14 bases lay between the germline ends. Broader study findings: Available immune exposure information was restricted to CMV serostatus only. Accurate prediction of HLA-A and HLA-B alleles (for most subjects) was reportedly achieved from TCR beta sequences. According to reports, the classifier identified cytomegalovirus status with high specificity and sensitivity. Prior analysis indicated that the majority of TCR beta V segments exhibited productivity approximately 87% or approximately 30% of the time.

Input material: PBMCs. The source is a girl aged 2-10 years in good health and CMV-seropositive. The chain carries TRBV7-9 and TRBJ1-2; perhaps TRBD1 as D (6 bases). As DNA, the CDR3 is TGTGCCAGCAGCCCGAGGCAGGGGAGCTATGGCTACACCTTC. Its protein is CASSPRQGSYGYTF.